Sequencing of this T cell receptor (beta chain) was carried out in a study of shared clonotypes between healthy human individuals. Study results and limitations: Clonotypes shared by all four sorted-subset donors had higher generation probabilities than non-shared clonotypes. Larger estimated richness was generally seen in naive subsets than in memory subsets.

Template for every sorted-subset replicate PCR totaled about 0.2 ug DNA, about 30,000 T cell genomes. Clones were read by immunoSEQ multiplex PCR, and TCRdb kept only the in-frame ones, dropping some. This table holds some 2,400,000 clones, about 94% found once. The CDR3 covers 16 residues. V lost 4 bases and J 0 bases, leaving 13 bases between the germline ends. Per germline, CDR1 SGHRS and CDR2 YFSETQ. CD4+ cells yielded CD45RA+ naive and CD45RA-negative memory subsets. As concerns this clone: Its antigen is as yet unknown.

The rearrangement links TRBV5-1 to TRBJ2-2; D is uncertain. The sequence was obtained from a man between 18 and 29 years old in good health. Sequencing input: naive CD4+ T cells sorted from blood. Subset given: CD45RA+ positively selected. The CDR3 DNA reads TGCGCCAGCAGCCCCTACCAAGGATCGAACACCGGGGAGCTGTTTTTT. It translates to CASSPYQGSNTGELFF.